The rows below give T cell receptor beta chains drawn from one sample of a study of OX40 agonist ivuxolimab in advanced cancers. Produced via immunoSEQ multiplex PCR; TCRdb's table is partial and in-frame only. The sample has tens of thousands of clones; approximately 89% are singletons. Sequences were derived from CD4+ or CD8+ T cells sorted from blood, sampled in a trial of the OX40 agonist ivuxolimab. All receptors come from an adult with an advanced solid tumor such as melanoma, head and neck, liver or kidney cancer. The CDR3 runs from the conserved cysteine through the conserved F or W. The D gene is left open where the match is weak. The size entry is marked missing in some rows and otherwise reads once, few, many or a size class.

>-|TRBV2|TRBD2|TRBJ2-1
CASSPRTSGEQQFF
TGTGCCAGCAGTCCACGGACTAGCGGGGAGCAGCAGTTCTTC
>-|TRBV4-1|-|TRBJ2-1
CASSQELEGLGYNEQFF
TGCGCCAGCAGCCAGGAGCTGGAGGGACTTGGCTACAATGAGCAGTTCTTC
>-|TRBV27|-|TRBJ1-5
CASSFGGRIQPQHF
TGTGCCAGCAGTTTTGGGGGTAGAATTCAGCCCCAGCATTTT
>-|TRBV11-2|-|TRBJ2-7
CASSLEGDVSEQYF
TGTGCCAGCAGCTTAGAGGGCGACGTGTCCGAGCAGTACTTC
>-|TRBV6-6|-|TRBJ2-1
CASSYPASETNEQFF
TGTGCCAGCAGTTATCCGGCTAGCGAGACCAATGAGCAGTTCTTC
>-|TRBV2|TRBD1|TRBJ2-7
CASSEGPGGAYEQYF
TGTGCCAGCAGTGAGGGGCCAGGGGGCGCCTACGAGCAGTACTTC
>-|TRBV6-1|TRBD1|TRBJ2-7
CASSVSTGGFAGSYEQYF
TGTGCCAGCAGTGTGTCGACAGGGGGCTTCGCCGGATCCTACGAGCAGTACTTC
>-|TRBV18|-|TRBJ2-5
CASSPPNRPQETQYF
TGTGCCAGCTCACCACCGAACAGGCCCCAAGAGACCCAGTACTTC
>-|TRBV9|-|TRBJ2-1
CASSVGGDINYNEQFF
TGTGCCAGCAGCGTAGGAGGTGACATAAATTACAATGAGCAGTTCTTC
>-|TRBV4-3|-|TRBJ1-6
CASSQDGDWVSPLHF
TGCGCCAGCAGCCAAGATGGGGACTGGGTATCACCCCTCCACTTT
>once|TRBV7-9|-|TRBJ1-2
CASSFGAGGSSYGYTF
-
>-|TRBV28|TRBD1|TRBJ1-1
CASSLATGGTEAFF
TGTGCCAGCAGTTTAGCCACAGGGGGAACTGAAGCTTTCTTT
>-|TRBV27|-|TRBJ2-5
CASSPGGGAETQYF
TGTGCCAGCAGCCCAGGAGGGGGCGCAGAGACCCAGTACTTC
>-|TRBV30|TRBD2|TRBJ2-1
CAWSGTSSLEQFF
TGTGCCTGGAGTGGGACTAGTAGTCTTGAGCAGTTCTTC
>-|TRBV11-2|TRBD2|TRBJ2-1
CASSSGTSGSFRNYNEQFF
TGTGCCAGCAGCTCCGGGACTAGCGGGAGCTTCAGAAACTACAATGAGCAGTTCTTC
>once|TRBV28|-|TRBJ2-7
CASSFKGRAYEQYF
TGTGCCAGCAGTTTTAAGGGTAGGGCTTACGAGCAGTACTTC
>few|TRBV19|-|TRBJ2-7
CASRDSYEQYF
TGTGCCAGTAGGGACTCCTACGAGCAGTACTTC
>-|TRBV20-1|-|TRBJ2-7
CSALQENEQYF
TGCAGTGCTCTTCAAGAGAACGAGCAGTACTTC
>-|TRBV4-2|-|TRBJ2-3
CASSQDLTTDTQYF
TGTGCCAGCAGCCAAGATCTTACCACAGATACGCAGTATTTT
>medium-sized|TRBV28|-|TRBJ2-7
CASSSLSGTYEQYF
TGTGCCAGCAGCTCCCTGTCCGGGACCTACGAGCAGTACTTC
>-|TRBV11-3|TRBD1|TRBJ2-5
CASSDRDSQETQYF
TGTGCCAGCAGCGACCGGGACAGCCAAGAGACCCAGTACTTC
>-|TRBV7-6|-|TRBJ2-7
CASSLGAGIGSEQYF
TGTGCCAGCAGCTTAGGGGCGGGGATCGGGTCCGAGCAGTACTTC
>once|TRBV18|TRBD1|TRBJ2-7
CASSPGQGDYEQYF
TGTGCCAGCTCACCAGGACAGGGGGACTACGAGCAGTACTTC
>-|TRBV7-2|TRBD2|TRBJ2-7
CASSLGASGSYEQYF
TGTGCCAGCAGCTTAGGGGCTAGCGGGAGTTACGAGCAGTACTTC
>-|TRBV27|-|TRBJ2-1
CASSSSGYEQFF
TGTGCCAGCAGTTCGAGCGGCTATGAGCAGTTCTTC
>-|TRBV27|-|TRBJ2-1
CASSATPPFPGSSYNEQFF
TGTGCCAGCAGTGCCACTCCTCCCTTTCCCGGGAGTTCCTACAATGAGCAGTTCTTC